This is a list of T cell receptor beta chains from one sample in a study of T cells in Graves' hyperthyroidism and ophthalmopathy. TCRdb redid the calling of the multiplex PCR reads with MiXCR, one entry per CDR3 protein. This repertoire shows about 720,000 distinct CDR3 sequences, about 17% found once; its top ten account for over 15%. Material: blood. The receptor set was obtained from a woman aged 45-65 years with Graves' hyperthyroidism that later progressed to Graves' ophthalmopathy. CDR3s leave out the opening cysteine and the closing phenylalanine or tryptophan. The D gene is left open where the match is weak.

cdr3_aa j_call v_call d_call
ASSQATEDQPQH TRBJ1-5 TRBV6-1 NA
SVENRRETGQPQH TRBJ1-5 TRBV29-1 NA
ASSPSAGGTTGELF TRBJ2-2 TRBV5-4 TRBD2
ASSGILAGGGTDTQY TRBJ2-3 TRBV6-2/TRBV6-3 TRBD2
ASSQDRGNQETQY TRBJ2-5 TRBV7-7 TRBD1
ASSYSGGLNTEAF TRBJ1-1 TRBV6-5 NA
ASSSRLAGALLSSSEQY TRBJ2-7 TRBV11-2 TRBD2
ATSRDLLAVGGSYNEQY NA TRBV15 TRBD2
ASTTGRGDYNEQF TRBJ2-1 TRBV5-1 TRBD2
ASGRGQMYEQY TRBJ2-7 TRBV13 NA
ASRPSRAYGYT TRBJ1-2 TRBV19 NA
SVVLRGPGSGNTIY TRBJ1-3 TRBV29-1 NA